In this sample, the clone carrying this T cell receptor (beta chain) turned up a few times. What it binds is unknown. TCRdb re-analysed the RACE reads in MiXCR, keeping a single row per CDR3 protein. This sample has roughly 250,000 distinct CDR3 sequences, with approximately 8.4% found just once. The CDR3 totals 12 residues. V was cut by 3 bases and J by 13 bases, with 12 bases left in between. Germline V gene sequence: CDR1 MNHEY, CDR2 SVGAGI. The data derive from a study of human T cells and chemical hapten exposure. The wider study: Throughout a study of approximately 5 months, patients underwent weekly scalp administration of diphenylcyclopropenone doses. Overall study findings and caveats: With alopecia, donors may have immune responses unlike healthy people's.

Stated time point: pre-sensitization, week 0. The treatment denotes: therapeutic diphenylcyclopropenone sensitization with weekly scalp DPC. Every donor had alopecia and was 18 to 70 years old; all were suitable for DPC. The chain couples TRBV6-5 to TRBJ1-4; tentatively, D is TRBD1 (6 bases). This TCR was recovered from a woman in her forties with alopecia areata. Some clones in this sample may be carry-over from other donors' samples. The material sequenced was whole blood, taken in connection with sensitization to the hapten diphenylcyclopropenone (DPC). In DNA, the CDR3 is TGTGCCAGCAGTTATAGGGGGTCGGCACTGTTTTTT. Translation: CASSYRGSALFF.